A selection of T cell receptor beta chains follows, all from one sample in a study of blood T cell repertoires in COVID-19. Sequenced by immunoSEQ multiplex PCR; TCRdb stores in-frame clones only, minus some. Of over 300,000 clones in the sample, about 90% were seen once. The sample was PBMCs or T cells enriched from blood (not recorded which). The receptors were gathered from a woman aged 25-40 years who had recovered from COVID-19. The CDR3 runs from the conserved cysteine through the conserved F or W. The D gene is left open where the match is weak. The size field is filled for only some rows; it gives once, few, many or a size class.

cdr3_aa: CASTRDTYEQYF
cdr3_nt: TGTGCCAGTACTAGAGACACCTACGAGCAGTACTTC
v_call: TRBV2
d_call: .
j_call: TRBJ2-7
clone_size: .
cdr3_length: 12

cdr3_aa: CASTEVGGRHYTF
cdr3_nt: TGTGCCAGCACCGAAGTAGGAGGGCGCCACTACACCTTC
v_call: TRBV2
d_call: .
j_call: TRBJ1-2
clone_size: .
cdr3_length: 13

cdr3_aa: CATSLQAEAFF
cdr3_nt: TGTGCCACCAGCCTTCAGGCTGAAGCTTTCTTT
v_call: TRBV15
d_call: .
j_call: TRBJ1-1
clone_size: few
cdr3_length: 11

cdr3_aa: CAWSDRGGSPLHF
cdr3_nt: TGTGCCTGGAGTGACCGCGGAGGTTCACCCCTCCACTTT
v_call: TRBV30
d_call: .
j_call: TRBJ1-6
clone_size: .
cdr3_length: 13

cdr3_aa: CASSPLAGETGELFF
cdr3_nt: TGTGCCAGCAGTCCACTAGCGGGGGAGACCGGGGAGCTGTTTTTT
v_call: TRBV6-4
d_call: TRBD2
j_call: TRBJ2-2
clone_size: .
cdr3_length: 15

cdr3_aa: CASSPNNSGGSDEQFF
cdr3_nt: TGTGCCAGCTCACCCAATAATAGCGGGGGGAGCGATGAGCAGTTCTTC
v_call: TRBV18
d_call: TRBD2
j_call: TRBJ2-1
clone_size: .
cdr3_length: 16

cdr3_aa: CASRQTGSRTEAFF
cdr3_nt: TGTGCCAGCCGGCAGACAGGTAGTCGGACTGAAGCTTTCTTT
v_call: TRBV27
d_call: .
j_call: TRBJ1-1
clone_size: .
cdr3_length: 14

cdr3_aa: CASSQFSRDQPQHF
cdr3_nt: TGTGCCAGCAGCCAATTTAGTCGAGATCAGCCCCAGCATTTT
v_call: TRBV4-2
d_call: .
j_call: TRBJ1-5
clone_size: .
cdr3_length: 14

cdr3_aa: CASSMGGSSYNEQFF
cdr3_nt: TGTGCCAGTAGTATGGGGGGGAGCTCCTACAATGAGCAGTTCTTC
v_call: TRBV19
d_call: TRBD2
j_call: TRBJ2-1
clone_size: .
cdr3_length: 15

cdr3_aa: CASSVVAGGYTF
cdr3_nt: TGTGCCAGCAGCGTAGTGGCAGGCGGCTACACCTTC
v_call: TRBV9
d_call: .
j_call: TRBJ1-2
clone_size: .
cdr3_length: 12

cdr3_aa: CASSPDRDYGYTF
cdr3_nt: TGTGCCAGCAGCCCGGACAGGGACTATGGCTACACCTTC
v_call: TRBV11-2
d_call: TRBD1
j_call: TRBJ1-2
clone_size: once
cdr3_length: 13

cdr3_aa: CASQPVAGTEAFF
cdr3_nt: TGTGCCAGCCAACCGGTGGCGGGGACTGAAGCTTTCTTT
v_call: TRBV19
d_call: .
j_call: TRBJ1-1
clone_size: .
cdr3_length: 13

cdr3_aa: CAWSVRQSISGNTIYF
cdr3_nt: TGTGCCTGGAGTGTACGACAGTCAATCTCTGGAAACACCATATATTTT
v_call: TRBV30
d_call: .
j_call: TRBJ1-3
clone_size: .
cdr3_length: 16

cdr3_aa: CASSASGLAGGANTGELFF
cdr3_nt: TGTGCCAGCAGCGCTTCGGGACTAGCGGGGGGGGCGAACACCGGGGAGCTGTTTTTT
v_call: TRBV5-4
d_call: TRBD2
j_call: TRBJ2-2
clone_size: .
cdr3_length: 19

cdr3_aa: CSVEGRRGGAYEQYF
cdr3_nt: TGCAGCGTTGAAGGAAGAAGGGGGGGAGCCTACGAGCAGTACTTC
v_call: TRBV29-1
d_call: .
j_call: TRBJ2-7
clone_size: .
cdr3_length: 15

cdr3_aa: CASSRDRADEQYF
cdr3_nt: TGTGCCAGCAGCAGGGACAGGGCGGATGAGCAGTACTTC
v_call: TRBV5-4
d_call: TRBD1
j_call: TRBJ2-7
clone_size: .
cdr3_length: 13

cdr3_aa: CASSQPTGGMSGYTF
cdr3_nt: TGCGCCAGCAGCCAACCGACAGGGGGAATGTCTGGCTACACCTTC
v_call: TRBV5-1
d_call: TRBD1
j_call: TRBJ1-2
clone_size: .
cdr3_length: 15

cdr3_aa: CASSLRGTQPQHF
cdr3_nt: TGTGCCAGCAGCTTGAGGGGGACTCAGCCCCAGCATTTT
v_call: TRBV5-8
d_call: .
j_call: TRBJ1-5
clone_size: few
cdr3_length: 13

cdr3_aa: CASSPGLAGGSYEQYF
cdr3_nt: TGTGCCAGCAGCCCCGGACTAGCGGGGGGTTCCTACGAGCAGTACTTC
v_call: TRBV3-1/TRBV3-2
d_call: TRBD2
j_call: TRBJ2-7
clone_size: .
cdr3_length: 16

cdr3_aa: CASSSLTGFAEKLFF
cdr3_nt: TGTGCCAGCAGCTCATTGACAGGGTTTGCTGAAAAACTGTTTTTT
v_call: TRBV11-2
d_call: TRBD1
j_call: TRBJ1-4
clone_size: .
cdr3_length: 15

cdr3_aa: CASSYGWENYGYTF
cdr3_nt: TGTGCCAGCAGTTACGGATGGGAGAACTATGGCTACACCTTC
v_call: TRBV6-5
d_call: .
j_call: TRBJ1-2
clone_size: once
cdr3_length: 14

cdr3_aa: CASSPKTASTGELFF
cdr3_nt: TGTGCCAGCAGCCCCAAGACAGCCTCCACCGGGGAGCTGTTTTTT
v_call: TRBV6-5
d_call: .
j_call: TRBJ2-2
clone_size: .
cdr3_length: 15

cdr3_aa: CAMQGRGGYTF
cdr3_nt: TGTGCCATGCAGGGAAGGGGCGGCTACACCTTC
v_call: TRBV2
d_call: .
j_call: TRBJ1-2
clone_size: .
cdr3_length: 11

cdr3_aa: CASSDGTESSYEQYF
cdr3_nt: TGTGCCAGCAGCGACGGGACAGAGAGCTCCTACGAGCAGTACTTC
v_call: TRBV7-8
d_call: TRBD1
j_call: TRBJ2-7
clone_size: once
cdr3_length: 15

cdr3_aa: CASSGVFDELYGYTF
cdr3_nt: TGTGCCAGCTCGGGGGTATTCGACGAACTATATGGCTACACCTTC
v_call: TRBV19
d_call: .
j_call: TRBJ1-2
clone_size: few
cdr3_length: 15

cdr3_aa: CAWRDLGMQTEAFF
cdr3_nt: TGTGCCTGGAGGGACTTAGGGATGCAAACTGAAGCTTTCTTT
v_call: TRBV30
d_call: .
j_call: TRBJ1-1
clone_size: .
cdr3_length: 14

cdr3_aa: CASSFGQVTYEQYF
cdr3_nt: TGTGCCAGCAGCTTCGGACAGGTAACCTACGAGCAGTACTTC
v_call: TRBV5-6
d_call: TRBD1
j_call: TRBJ2-7
clone_size: .
cdr3_length: 14

cdr3_aa: CASSLQASGGANTQYF
cdr3_nt: TGTGCCAGCAGCTTACAGGCTAGCGGGGGGGCGAATACGCAGTATTTT
v_call: TRBV7-3
d_call: TRBD2
j_call: TRBJ2-3
clone_size: once
cdr3_length: 16

cdr3_aa: CASSGSGTATEQYF
cdr3_nt: TGTGCCTCATCCGGATCGGGGACAGCGACCGAGCAGTACTTC
v_call: TRBV19
d_call: TRBD1
j_call: TRBJ2-7
clone_size: .
cdr3_length: 14

cdr3_aa: CASSQDLGFWATSHNEQFF
cdr3_nt: TGTGCCAGCAGCCAAGATCTGGGGTTTTGGGCGACTAGCCACAATGAGCAGTTCTTC
v_call: TRBV3-1/TRBV3-2
d_call: TRBD2
j_call: TRBJ2-1
clone_size: .
cdr3_length: 19

cdr3_aa: CASSYRGANQPQHF
cdr3_nt: TGTGCCAGCAGTTACAGGGGAGCCAATCAGCCCCAGCATTTT
v_call: TRBV3-1/TRBV3-2
d_call: TRBD1
j_call: TRBJ1-5
clone_size: few
cdr3_length: 14

cdr3_aa: CAWSVPGGWVNTEAFF
cdr3_nt: TGTGCCTGGAGTGTACCAGGGGGTTGGGTGAACACTGAAGCTTTCTTT
v_call: TRBV30
d_call: TRBD1
j_call: TRBJ1-1
clone_size: once
cdr3_length: 16

cdr3_aa: CASTQGGQGPGGNQPQHF
cdr3_nt: TGTGCCAGCACCCAAGGGGGACAGGGGCCGGGGGGCAATCAGCCCCAGCATTTT
v_call: TRBV4-2
d_call: TRBD1
j_call: TRBJ1-5
clone_size: .
cdr3_length: 18

cdr3_aa: CASSLPDRGPYEQYF
cdr3_nt: TGTGCCAGCAGCCTACCAGACAGGGGTCCCTACGAGCAGTACTTC
v_call: TRBV6-5
d_call: TRBD1
j_call: TRBJ2-7
clone_size: .
cdr3_length: 15

cdr3_aa: CASSTKRGGSYNEQFF
cdr3_nt: TGTGCCAGCAGCACCAAGCGGGGGGGCTCCTACAATGAGCAGTTCTTC
v_call: TRBV7-3
d_call: TRBD2
j_call: TRBJ2-1
clone_size: .
cdr3_length: 16

cdr3_aa: CASSEMAGGIYEQYF
cdr3_nt: TGTGCCAGCAGTGAGATGGCAGGGGGGATCTACGAGCAGTACTTC
v_call: TRBV2
d_call: .
j_call: TRBJ2-7
clone_size: .
cdr3_length: 15

cdr3_aa: CASSKVGAGGPGTDTQYF
cdr3_nt: TGTGCCAGCAGCAAAGTCGGGGCGGGGGGGCCTGGCACAGATACGCAGTATTTT
v_call: TRBV21-1
d_call: .
j_call: TRBJ2-3
clone_size: .
cdr3_length: 18

cdr3_aa: CAWNLGRGYGYTF
cdr3_nt: TGTGCCTGGAACCTGGGGAGAGGGTATGGCTACACCTTC
v_call: TRBV30
d_call: .
j_call: TRBJ1-2
clone_size: few
cdr3_length: 13

cdr3_aa: CASSSRTGGTGELFF
cdr3_nt: TGTGCCAGCAGTTCACGGACAGGGGGCACCGGGGAGCTGTTTTTT
v_call: TRBV7-3
d_call: TRBD1
j_call: TRBJ2-2
clone_size: .
cdr3_length: 15

cdr3_aa: CSVPSGATNEKLFF
cdr3_nt: TGCAGCGTTCCGTCAGGGGCAACTAATGAAAAACTGTTTTTT
v_call: TRBV29-1
d_call: .
j_call: TRBJ1-4
clone_size: once
cdr3_length: 14

cdr3_aa: CASRPGHAEFYEQYF
cdr3_nt: TGTGCCAGTAGGCCGGGACACGCAGAATTCTACGAGCAGTACTTC
v_call: TRBV19
d_call: .
j_call: TRBJ2-7
clone_size: .
cdr3_length: 15

cdr3_aa: CASSPIGAGGFGANVLTF
cdr3_nt: TGTGCCAGCTCACCCATCGGGGCAGGGGGCTTTGGGGCCAACGTCCTGACTTTC
v_call: TRBV18
d_call: TRBD1
j_call: TRBJ2-6
clone_size: .
cdr3_length: 18

cdr3_aa: CASSPGTIMNTEAFF
cdr3_nt: TGTGCCAGCAGCCCGGGGACAATAATGAACACTGAAGCTTTCTTT
v_call: TRBV5-5
d_call: .
j_call: TRBJ1-1
clone_size: .
cdr3_length: 15

cdr3_aa: CASSQWMPTQETQYF
cdr3_nt: TGTGCCAGCAGCCAATGGATGCCGACTCAAGAGACCCAGTACTTC
v_call: TRBV3-1/TRBV3-2
d_call: .
j_call: TRBJ2-5
clone_size: .
cdr3_length: 15

cdr3_aa: CASTPGTGNPTDTQYF
cdr3_nt: TGTGCCAGCACCCCCGGGACAGGGAACCCCACAGATACGCAGTATTTT
v_call: TRBV6-2/TRBV6-3
d_call: TRBD1
j_call: TRBJ2-3
clone_size: .
cdr3_length: 16

cdr3_aa: CASSLVGRTDTQYF
cdr3_nt: TGTGCCAGCAGCCTGGTCGGTCGCACAGATACGCAGTATTTT
v_call: TRBV9
d_call: .
j_call: TRBJ2-3
clone_size: .
cdr3_length: 14

cdr3_aa: CSVVRTGGPNTEAFF
cdr3_nt: TGCAGCGTTGTACGGACAGGGGGCCCGAACACTGAAGCTTTCTTT
v_call: TRBV29-1
d_call: TRBD1
j_call: TRBJ1-1
clone_size: .
cdr3_length: 15

cdr3_aa: CASSFGGPNNQPQHF
cdr3_nt: TGTGCCAGCAGCTTTGGAGGGCCTAACAATCAGCCCCAGCATTTT
v_call: TRBV7-8
d_call: .
j_call: TRBJ1-5
clone_size: few
cdr3_length: 15